The entry that follows covers one TCR beta chain sequence. Its antigen remains unknown. This sample was included in a study of cytomegalovirus exposure and HLA in healthy donors. General observations from the study: Analyses of presence and absence presupposed an approximately uniform sequencing depth across donors. Productive rates of about 87% or about 30% were seen for most TCR beta V segments in an earlier analysis.

Participants comprised healthy donors of bone marrow. PCR primers comprised 60 Vbeta and 13 Jbeta primers. The protocol was immunoSEQ multiplex PCR, while the TCRdb copy is restricted to in-frame clones and leaves out a portion. This table has tens of thousands of clones, roughly 70% appearing once. V shed 4 bases and J 4 bases; nucleotides not matched to a gene: 6. The CDR3 runs 13 residues. Germline CDR1 and CDR2: SQVTM and ANQGSEA. The origin of this receptor is a woman in her forties or fifties in good health and CMV-seronegative. The genes are TRBV29-1 and TRBJ1-1, with TRBD1 matching 7 bases. Material: PBMCs. In DNA, the CDR3 is TGCAGCGTTGGGCCAGGGGGGAGCACTGAAGCTTTCTTT. It yields the protein CSVGPGGSTEAFF.